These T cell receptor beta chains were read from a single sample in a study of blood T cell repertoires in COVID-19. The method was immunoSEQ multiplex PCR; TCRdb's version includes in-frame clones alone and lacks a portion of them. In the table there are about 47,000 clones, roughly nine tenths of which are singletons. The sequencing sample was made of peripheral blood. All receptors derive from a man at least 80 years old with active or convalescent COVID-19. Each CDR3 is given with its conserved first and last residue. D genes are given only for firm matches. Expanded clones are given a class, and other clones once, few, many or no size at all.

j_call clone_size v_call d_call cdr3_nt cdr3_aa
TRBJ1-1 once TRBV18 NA TGTGCCAGCTCACCATCGATCAGGGGGAACACTGAAGCTTTCTTT CASSPSIRGNTEAFF
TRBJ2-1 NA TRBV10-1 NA TGCGCCAGCAGTGAGTTTCTTTTAGCGGATAGCTCCTACAATGAGCAGTTCTTC CASSEFLLADSSYNEQFF
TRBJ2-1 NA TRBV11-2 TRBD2 TGTGCCAGCAGCTTTGCCGGGACTAAACAAGATGAGCAGTTCTTC CASSFAGTKQDEQFF
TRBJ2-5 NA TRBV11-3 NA TGTGCCAGCAGCTTAGTGGTCGGGGGGCTCGAGACCCAGTACTTC CASSLVVGGLETQYF
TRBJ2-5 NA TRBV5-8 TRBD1 TGTGCCAGCAGCTTGGGTGGACAGGGTTTGGAGACCCAGTACTTC CASSLGGQGLETQYF
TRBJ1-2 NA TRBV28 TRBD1 TGTGCCAGCAGGTCAGACAGGGGGTCGGCCTTC CASRSDRGSAF
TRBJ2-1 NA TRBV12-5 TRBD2 TGTGCTAGTGGTTTGGTAAAACCCCTCGAAGGTAGTGGGAGGGGCAATGAGCAGTTCTTC CASGLVKPLEGSGRGNEQFF
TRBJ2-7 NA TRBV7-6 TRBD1 TGTGCCAGCAGCCGAGGGGGCAGATACGAGCAGTACTTC CASSRGGRYEQYF
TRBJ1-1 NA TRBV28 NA TGTGCCAGCGACTCTTTGGGAGTGAACACTGAAGCTTTCTTT CASDSLGVNTEAFF
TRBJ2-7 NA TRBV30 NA TGTGCCTGGAGTTTGGGGACAATTTACGAGCAGTACTTC CAWSLGTIYEQYF
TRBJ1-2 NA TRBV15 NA TGTGCCACCAGCAGGGAGGACAACTATGGCTACACCTTC CATSREDNYGYTF
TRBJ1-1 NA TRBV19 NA TGTGCCAGTAGTATCCCCAGCAGGGGCTATGACACTGAAGCTTTCTTT CASSIPSRGYDTEAFF
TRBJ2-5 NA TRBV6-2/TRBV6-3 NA TGTGCCAGCAGCGGCCCCGGAGGGACCCAGTACTTC CASSGPGGTQYF
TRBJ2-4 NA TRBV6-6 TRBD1 TGTGCCAGCAGCCGACGGACAGGATCTCTTACAGTTGCCAAAAACATTCAGTACTTC CASSRRTGSLTVAKNIQYF
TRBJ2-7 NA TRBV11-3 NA TGTGCCAGCAGCGAGCGACTCTCCTACGAGCAGTACTTC CASSERLSYEQYF
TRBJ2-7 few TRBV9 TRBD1 TGTGCCAGCAGCTCCCCCGGACAGGGTGGCGAGCAGTACTTC CASSSPGQGGEQYF
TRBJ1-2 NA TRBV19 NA TGTGCCAGTAGTAATGGACAGTCTTTCTATGGCTACACCTTC CASSNGQSFYGYTF
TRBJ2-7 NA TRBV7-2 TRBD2 TGTGCCAGCAGCTTAGCAGGGACTAGCGCATACGAGCAGTACTTC CASSLAGTSAYEQYF
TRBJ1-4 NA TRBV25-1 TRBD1 TGTGCCAGCAGTGGCCGGGACAGGGGCCCTGCAACTAATGAAAAACTGTTTTTT CASSGRDRGPATNEKLFF
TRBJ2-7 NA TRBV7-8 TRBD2 TGTGCCAGCAGCTTACTGGCTAGCGGGAGCTACGAGCAGTACTTC CASSLLASGSYEQYF
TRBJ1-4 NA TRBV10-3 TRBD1 TGTGCCATCAGTGAGTATGGCGGGACAGATGAAAAACTGTTTTTT CAISEYGGTDEKLFF
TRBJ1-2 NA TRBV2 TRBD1 TGTGCCATCACAGGGGATCGAGGCTATGGCTACACCTTC CAITGDRGYGYTF
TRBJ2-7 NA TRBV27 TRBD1 TGTGCCAGCAGTTATTCCGGGACAGGGCCCTACGAGCAGTACTTC CASSYSGTGPYEQYF
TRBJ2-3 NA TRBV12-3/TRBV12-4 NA TGTGCCAGCAGTTTCTCCGCAGATACGCAGTATTTT CASSFSADTQYF
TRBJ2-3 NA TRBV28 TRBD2 TGTGCCAGCAGGGTAGCGGGAGGCACAGATACGCAGTATTTT CASRVAGGTDTQYF
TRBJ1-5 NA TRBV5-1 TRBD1 TGCGCCAGCAGCTTCGCGACAGGGGGGAATCAGCCCCAGCATTTT CASSFATGGNQPQHF
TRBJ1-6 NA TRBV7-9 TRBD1 TGTGCCAGCAGCTTAATGGACAGGTCTTATTCACCCCTCCACTTT CASSLMDRSYSPLHF
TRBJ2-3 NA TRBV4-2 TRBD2 TGTGCCAGCAGCCAGAGACTAGCGGGAGGGCAAGATACGCAGTATTTT CASSQRLAGGQDTQYF
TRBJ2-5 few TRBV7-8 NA TGTGCCAGCAGGTACCGGGACACATGGGAGACCCAGTACTTC CASRYRDTWETQYF
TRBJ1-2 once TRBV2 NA TGTGCCAGCAGTGACTGGGTCAGGGGTGACTATGGCTACACCTTC CASSDWVRGDYGYTF
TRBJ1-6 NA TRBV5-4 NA TGTGCCAGCAGCTTAGGGGTTGATAATTCACCCCTCCACTTT CASSLGVDNSPLHF
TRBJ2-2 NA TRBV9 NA TGTGCCAGCAGCGTAGCTGTCGGTAGCACCGGGGAGCTGTTTTTT CASSVAVGSTGELFF
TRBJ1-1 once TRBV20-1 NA TGCAGTGCTAGTCGAGAGAACACTGAAGCTTTCTTT CSASRENTEAFF
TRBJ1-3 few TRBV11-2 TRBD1 TGTGCCAGCAGCTTGGACAGGGGAGCCTCTGGAAACACCATATATTTT CASSLDRGASGNTIYF
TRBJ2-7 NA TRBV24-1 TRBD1 TGTGCCACCAGTGATACCCGGACAGGGGGACTCCTAGACGAGCAGTACTTC CATSDTRTGGLLDEQYF
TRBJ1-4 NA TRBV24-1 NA TGTGCCACCAGTGATGGAGGTGCAACTAATGAAAAACTGTTTTTT CATSDGGATNEKLFF
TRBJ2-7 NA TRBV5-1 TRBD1 TGCGCCAGCAGCTCCTTCGGGACAGGGGTTGGAGAGCAGTACTTC CASSSFGTGVGEQYF
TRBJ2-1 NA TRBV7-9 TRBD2 TGTGCCAGCAGCTCCCCGGGGGGGGAACTGAATGAGCAGTTCTTC CASSSPGGELNEQFF
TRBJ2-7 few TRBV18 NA TGTGCCAGCTCCCCCAGCTCCTACGAGCAGTACTTC CASSPSSYEQYF
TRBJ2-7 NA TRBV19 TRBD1 TGTGCCAGTAGTATCCTTAAGGGGACAGGGACACCCTACGAGCAGTACTTC CASSILKGTGTPYEQYF
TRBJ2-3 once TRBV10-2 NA TGCGCCAGCAGCGCCGGGACGCAGTATTTT CASSAGTQYF
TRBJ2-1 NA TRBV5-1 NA TGCGCCAGCACCGATAACAGGGCTCAGGGGTACAATGAGCAGTTCTTC CASTDNRAQGYNEQFF
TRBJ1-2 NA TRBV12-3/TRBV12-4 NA TGTGCCAGCAGTTTGTCACAGGGACGTGGCTACACCTTC CASSLSQGRGYTF